Shown below are 23 T cell receptor beta chains from a single sample sequenced in a study of blood T cell repertoires in COVID-19. The assay was immunoSEQ multiplex PCR, and TCRdb's table has in-frame clones only and misses some. The sample contains 150,000 to 200,000 clones, over 85% of which appear only once. The sample consisted of peripheral blood. Every receptor here comes from a woman aged 60-70 years with COVID-19, enrolled during active disease.

V and J are TRBV4-3 and TRBJ2-3, with 11 nucleotides matching TRBD2. The CDR3 is 16 amino acids. Germline V gene sequence: CDR1 LGHNA, CDR2 YSLEER. V lost 2 bases, J lost 5 bases, and 6 bases stayed unmatched. In nucleotides, the CDR3 is TGCGCCAGCAGCCAATTAGCGGGGGGGCCGATAGATACGCAGTATTTT. This encodes CASSQLAGGPIDTQYF.

This clone has only a few counts. The rearrangement joins TRBV6-5 to TRBJ2-5; 12 positions agree with TRBD1. J lost 5 bases, V lost 5 bases, and 6 bases had no gene match. CDR1 MNHEY and CDR2 SVGAGI come from the germline V gene. This CDR3 contains 15 residues. CDR3 protein: CASSPGQGAGETQYF. In nucleotides, the CDR3 is TGTGCCAGCAGTCCGGGACAGGGGGCAGGGGAGACCCAGTACTTC.

The rearrangement uses TRBV7-6 and TRBJ1-2; tentatively, D is TRBD1 (6 bases). The germline V gene has CDR1 SGHVS and CDR2 FNYEAQ. The CDR3 consists of 15 residues. Trimming took 5 bases from V and 0 from J, leaving 13 bases between them. CDR3 sequence reads: CASSATDSTNYGYTF. CDR3 nucleotide sequence: TGTGCCAGCAGCGCGACGGACAGTACTAACTATGGCTACACCTTC.

The genes are TRBV9 and TRBJ1-4, with 8 bases fitting TRBD1. Germline V gene sequence: CDR1 SGDLS, CDR2 YYNGEE. With V trimmed by 3 bases and J by 6 bases, 10 bases remained unmatched. This CDR3 contains 16 residues. CDR3 residues: CASSAMSGGSDEKLFF. CDR3 coding DNA: TGTGCCAGCAGCGCCATGTCAGGGGGCTCCGATGAAAAACTGTTTTTT.

The gene calls are TRBV2 and TRBJ1-5; 9 positions match TRBD1. Germline CDR1 and CDR2: SNHLY and FYNNEI. This CDR3 spans 14 amino acids. V shed 6 bases, J shed 4 bases, and the junction held 4 bases outside the gene matches. The CDR3 coding sequence is TGTGCCAGCAGGGCCGGGACAGGGAATCAGCCCCAGCATTTT. Residues: CASRAGTGNQPQHF.

The rearrangement uses TRBV6-2 or TRBV6-3 and TRBJ2-7, with 11 bases fitting TRBD1. The CDR3 has 17 residues. Germline values: CDR1 MNHEY, CDR2 SVGEGT. J lost 2 bases, V lost 3 bases, and 9 bases had no gene match. The CDR3 reads CASSYKRDRGATYEQYF. The CDR3 DNA reads as TGTGCCAGCAGTTATAAACGGGACAGGGGGGCCACCTACGAGCAGTACTTC.

The rearrangement links TRBV7-2 to TRBJ1-1; 8 bases line up with TRBD1. The V and J ends lost 1 base and 7 bases, in that order; junction bases with no gene match: 8. Germline loops: CDR1 SGHTA, CDR2 FQGNSA. This CDR3 spans 15 amino acids. CDR3 coding DNA: TGTGCCAGCAGCTTAGGGACAGGGACGGGGGATGAAGCTTTCTTT. Its protein is CASSLGTGTGDEAFF.

Written as DNA, the CDR3 is TGTGCCAGCTCACCAGATACTAGCCCCGGGGAGCTGTTTTTT. It yields the protein CASSPDTSPGELFF. The chain uses TRBV18 and TRBJ2-2, with a tentative D call TRBD2 (6 bases). The V end lost 2 bases, the J end lost 6 bases, and 10 bases lay between the germline ends. Germline V CDR1 and CDR2: KGHSH, LQKENI. This CDR3 spans 14 amino acids.

The rearrangement links TRBV19 to TRBJ2-1; D is ambiguous. The V end lost 5 bases, the J end lost 0 bases, and 14 bases lay between the germline ends. CDR1 and CDR2 (germline): LNHDA, SQIVND (reference sequence). The CDR3 contains 16 residues. CDR3 protein: CASSEPKESSYNEQFF. In nucleotides, the CDR3 is TGTGCCAGTAGTGAGCCCAAGGAGAGCTCCTACAATGAGCAGTTCTTC.

The chain recombines TRBV7-9 with TRBJ1-6, with D uncertain. This CDR3 region has 12 residues. CDR1 is SEHNR and CDR2 is FQNEAQ in the germline V gene (reference sequence). With 1 base removed from V and 10 bases from J, the gap between germline ends came to 5 bases. The CDR3 DNA sequence: TGTGCCAGCAGCTTAGGTCGGTCACCCCTCCACTTT. Residues: CASSLGRSPLHF.

The chain links TRBV19 to TRBJ2-7; TRBD1 agrees at 12 bases. Trimming cost V 6 bases and J 7 bases; bases outside gene matches: 10. This CDR3 is built from 15 residues. CDR1 is LNHDA and CDR2 is SQIVND in the germline V gene (reference sequence). The CDR3 region is CASSSPGQGAGEQYF. Written as DNA, the CDR3 is TGTGCCAGTAGCTCACCGGGACAGGGGGCGGGTGAGCAGTACTTC.

The rearrangement joins TRBV30 to TRBJ1-2, with D unclear. Germline-derived CDR1 and CDR2 are GTSNPN and SVGIG (reference sequence). Trimming cost V 0 bases and J 7 bases, with 9 bases left between them. This CDR3 has 12 amino acids. CDR3 sequence: CAWSVHRSGYTF. The DNA for the CDR3 is TGTGCCTGGAGTGTACACAGAAGTGGCTACACCTTC.

This chain connects TRBV5-6 to TRBJ1-1, with 9 bases lining up with TRBD1. In germline, CDR1 is SGHDT, CDR2 YYEEEE. After removal of 4 bases from V and 3 bases from J, the junction contained 7 bases not matched to a gene. There are 15 residues in the CDR3. The CDR3 here is CASSQLTGGDTEAFF. The DNA for the CDR3 is TGTGCCAGCAGCCAGCTCACAGGGGGCGACACTGAAGCTTTCTTT.

The rearrangement links TRBV2 to TRBJ1-6, with 7 nucleotides matching TRBD1. Looked up from germline, CDR1 is SNHLY and CDR2 is FYNNEI. The CDR3 loop spans 14 amino acids. After removal of 6 bases from V and 7 bases from J, the junction contained 6 bases not matched to a gene. The CDR3 bases are TGTGCCAGCAGCCTACAGGGGATGAATTCACCCCTCCACTTT. This encodes CASSLQGMNSPLHF. The full variable domain, rest sourced from reference TRBV2 and TRBJ1-6, is EPEVTQTPSHQVTQMGQEVILRCVPISNHLYFYWYRQILGQKVEFLVSFYNNEISEKSEIFDDQFSVERPDGSNFTLKIRSTKLEDSAMYFCASSLQGMNSPLHFGNGTRLTVT.

CDR3: CASKGQGYTGELFF. As DNA, the CDR3 is TGTGCCAGCAAGGGACAGGGGTACACCGGGGAGCTGTTTTTT. The rearrangement joins TRBV6-5 to TRBJ2-2; the match to TRBD1 covers 10 bases. CDR1 and CDR2 from the germline V gene are MNHEY and SVGAGI. The CDR3 extends over 14 amino acids. J gave up 3 bases and V 7 bases, and 2 bases lay outside the gene matches.

The rearrangement joins TRBV7-6 to TRBJ2-1; 8 bases match TRBD1. Germline V gives CDR1 SGHVS, CDR2 FNYEAQ. J lost 3 bases, V lost 5 bases, and 6 bases had no gene match. The CDR3 is made up of 15 amino acids. CDR3: CASSLNRGSYNEQFF. The CDR3 DNA sequence: TGTGCCAGCAGCCTAAACAGGGGGAGCTACAATGAGCAGTTCTTC.

The chain joins TRBV9 to TRBJ2-2; a weak D match, TRBD1 (5 bases). Germline CDR1 and CDR2: SGDLS and YYNGEE. V dropped 4 bases and J dropped 0 bases, with 10 bases sitting between them. There are 15 residues in the CDR3. CDR3 sequence reads: CASSSRVANTGELFF. CDR3 bases: TGTGCCAGCAGCTCCAGGGTGGCGAACACCGGGGAGCTGTTTTTT.

The chain employs TRBV7-2 and TRBJ1-6; unclear D gene. The CDR3 contains 13 residues. CDR1 and CDR2 (germline): SGHTA, FQGNSA. Trimming removed 5 bases from V and 10 bases from J, with 12 bases in between. CDR3 nucleotides: TGTGCCAGCAGCAACTCTCCCACCTCACCCCTCCACTTT. Translating gives CASSNSPTSPLHF.

The J gene is TRBJ1-2, the V gene TRBV4-2; D gene uncertain. V was clipped by 4 bases and J by 1 base, with 19 bases between them. The length of the CDR3 is 17 residues. Per the germline V gene, CDR1 is LGHNA and CDR2 is YNFKEQ. The CDR3 protein is CASSPLEVAPVNYGYTF. In DNA, the CDR3 is TGTGCCAGCAGCCCTCTCGAGGTGGCACCAGTTAACTATGGCTACACCTTC.

CDR3 nucleotides: TGCGCCAGGGCCGGGACGACTTTGGAGGGCTATGGCTACACCTTC. Translated: CARAGTTLEGYGYTF. The chain recombines TRBV10-2 with TRBJ1-2; maybe TRBD1 (5 bases). The CDR3 is made up of 15 amino acids. Deletions cut 9 bases from V and 4 bases from J, with 21 bases between. Germline assignment: CDR1 WSHSY and CDR2 SAAADI.

The V call is TRBV4-2, the J call TRBJ1-2; TRBD1 matches 7 bases. J gave up 5 bases and V 0 bases, and 6 bases lay outside the gene matches. The CDR3 consists of 15 residues. Germline CDR1 LGHNA, CDR2 YNFKEQ. CDR3 nucleotides: TGTGCCAGCAGCCAAGAACCAGGGGGTGGGTATGGCTACACCTTC. Its protein is CASSQEPGGGYGYTF.

The rearrangement joins TRBV5-5 to TRBJ2-1, with TRBD2 identical over 8 bases. The length of the CDR3 is 17 residues. After removal of 2 bases from V and 3 bases from J, the junction contained 10 bases not matched to a gene. CDR1 and CDR2 (germline): SGHKS, YYEKEE (reference sequence). CDR3 nucleotide sequence: TGTGCCAGCAGCTTCGGCGGGGGGTCCCCTGGCTACAATGAGCAGTTCTTC. It yields the protein CASSFGGGSPGYNEQFF. The full variable domain, its missing parts supplied by reference TRBV5-5 and TRBJ2-1, is DAGVTQSPTHLIKTRGQQVTLRCSPISGHKSVSWYQQVLGQGPQFIFQYYEKEERGRGNFPDRFSARQFPNYSSELNVNALLLGDSALYLCASSFGGGSPGYNEQFFGPGTRLTVL.

The CDR3 spells CASSSTGNTIYF. The CDR3 DNA reads TGTGCCAGCAGCTCGACAGGGAACACCATATATTTT. The V gene is TRBV11-2, the J gene TRBJ1-3, with TRBD1 matching over 7 bases. The germline V gene encodes CDR1 SGHAT and CDR2 FQNNGV. The CDR3 consists of 12 residues. J was trimmed by 7 bases and V by 4 bases; bases with no gene match: 1.